This T cell receptor beta chain was recorded in a study of blood T cell repertoires in COVID-19. Study-level background: Samples representing acute and convalescent COVID-19 were sourced from the United States, Italy and Spain. T cells, B-cell-depleted T cells, or PBMCs supplied cDNA or gDNA.

V dropped 8 bases and J dropped 0 bases, with 19 bases sitting between them. CDR3 length: 16 amino acids. The germline V gene encodes CDR1 MNHNY and CDR2 SVGAGI (reference sequence). Per the original methods: By means of reference gene primer amplification, nucleated cell counts were estimated. TCRdb's table, derived via immunoSEQ multiplex PCR, lists solely in-frame clones and lacks some. The V and J calls and clone size come from that table; D and trimming were worked out from the DNA. Here the sample spans over 90,000 clones, 70% to 90% being singletons. The chain uses TRBV6-6 and TRBJ1-1, with D maybe TRBD1 (5 bases). This clonotype was sampled from a human donor in a cohort sampled during active COVID-19. Sample: peripheral blood. The DNA of the CDR3 is TGTGCCAGCGGAGGTCAAAAGGGACTTATGAACACTGAAGCTTTCTTT. This encodes CASGGQKGLMNTEAFF.